This TCR beta chain appears in the sequencing data of a study of blood T cell repertoires in COVID-19 (dated by TCRdb to the early 2020s). As for the study more broadly: Samples from collaborators originated in the United States, Italy and Spain and spanned both the acute and convalescent phases of COVID-19. Subjects who had been exposed to COVID-19, were actively infected with it, or had recovered from it provided the deeply sampled blood TCRbeta repertoires that made up the dataset. Nearly every sample came with metadata listing a de-identified subject ID, COVID-19 status, age in years and sex. Where HLA class I and class II types were available, the types were taken from metadata supplied by the sample provider, not from assay-based typing. The prospective study material was composed of cDNA or gDNA derived from T cells, B-cell-depleted T cells, or PBMCs. The samples were drawn from the first 160 participants of the ongoing ImmuneRACE study and from 1,254 subjects provided by 6 global collaborators. The repertoires were released in a freely available public database meant as a resource for research on the immune response to SARS-CoV-2.

The investigation overall reported the following: Clinical and demographic metadata were provided uncurated, with the amount varying by source and participant.

Collaborating institutions collected whole blood in K2EDTA tubes following their own protocols. For TCRbeta analysis, collaborator samples were shipped as frozen whole blood, as isolated PBMCs, or as DNA extracted from either sample type. The immunoSEQ Assay, a bias-controlled multiplex PCR, was used to amplify TCRbeta CDR3 regions from genomic DNA. In the original analysis: Nucleated cell counts per sample were estimated from amplification of reference gene primers within the assay. To quantify the absolute abundance of each unique TCRbeta CDR3 rearrangement, sequence reads were collapsed and filtered. For each sample, productive Simpson clonality was calculated by taking the square root of Simpson's diversity index across productive rearrangements. Imported from immuneACCESS, the table was reduced by TCRdb to in-frame sequences with V and J called. These copies leave out some clones; in studies compared against another copy, an unresolved V gene accounts for under half, and the cause of the remainder is not known. V and J calls and clone size follow that table, whereas D and trimming were derived from the DNA. Present in this sample are tens of thousands of clones, around 90% of which were seen just once. The ten largest clones add up to roughly 2.5% of the sample.

This clone appeared many times. Its antigen is not yet known. No much larger clonotype is one base removed from it; base qualities were not supplied. Sequencing used peripheral blood. This TCR was recovered from a human donor in a cohort sampled during active COVID-19.

The nucleotides read TGTGCCAGCAGTTTAGGTATTGGGGAGGGCTTAAGGCAGTACTTC. This codes for CASSLGIGEGLRQYF. The V and J genes are TRBV27 and TRBJ2-7, with 7 bases aligning to TRBD2. For this chain, trimming is 2 bases at the V end and 9 bases at the J end, and the number of junction bases without a gene match is 13. The CDR3, from cysteine to phenylalanine, totals 15 residues. Only the CDR3 DNA stays, 45 bases, in frame from base 1. The germline V gene (reference sequence) provides CDR1 MNHEY and CDR2 SMNVEV.